The TCR beta chain described here comes from a study of follicular helper T cells after annual influenza vaccination. General study points: Yearly vaccinations repeatedly recalled conserved clonotypes in ICOS+CD38+ cTfh.

Stated time point: 2015-2016 season, 7 days after influenza vaccination. Community-dwelling subjects without influenza vaccination in the prior 6 months were enrolled. Donors with HIV/AIDS, active malignancy, immunomodulators or active illness were excluded. The CDR3 runs to 13 residues. Germline assignment: CDR1 MNHEY and CDR2 SVGAGI. V lost 8 bases and J lost 8; bases outside the gene matches: 6. Of note for this clone: The antigen is undetermined.

Repertoires were generated with immunoSEQ multiplex PCR, while TCRdb's copy carries only in-frame clones and drops some. The sample has about 10,000 clones; more than 80% are singletons. The sample consisted of CXCR5+ CD38- circulating T follicular helper cells from blood, taken 7 days after influenza vaccination. The subset is: circulating Tfh, non-naive CD4+CXCR5+PD-1+ (ICOS+CD38+ or ICOS-CD38-). The rearrangement joins TRBV6-5 to TRBJ1-6; 7 bases agree with TRBD1. The clonotype was recovered from an adult who received the influenza vaccine. The DNA for the CDR3 is TGTGCCAGCCTTGGACAGGAGGATTCACCCCTCCACTTT. As protein: CASLGQEDSPLHF.